This T cell receptor (beta chain) was obtained from a study of lymphopenia after photon versus proton radiotherapy. V was clipped by 5 bases and J by 5 bases, with 9 bases between them. CDR1 LGHNT and CDR2 FRNRAP come from the germline V gene. CDR3 size: 12 residues. The table came from immunoSEQ multiplex PCR; TCRdb's copy has only in-frame clones and leaves some out. Found here are approximately 21,000 clones, less than 85% of them singletons; the top ten hold around a sixth. The sequence derives from a man aged 60 to 69 with pancreatic cancer. The chain recombines TRBV12-5 with TRBJ2-5; possibly TRBD1 or TRBD2 for D (5 bases each). This material consisted of peripheral blood, taken from a patient treated with photon-based radiotherapy. The CDR3 spells CASGTRGETQYF. CDR3 nucleotides: TGTGCTAGTGGTACCCGGGGCGAGACCCAGTACTTC. Combining the CDR3 with reference TRBV12-5 and TRBJ2-5 gives the whole variable domain DARVTQTPRHKVTEMGQEVTMRCQPILGHNTVFWYRQTMMQGLELLAYFRNRAPLDDSGMPKDRFSAEMPDATLATLKIQPSEPRDSAVYFCASGTRGETQYFGPGTRLLVL.